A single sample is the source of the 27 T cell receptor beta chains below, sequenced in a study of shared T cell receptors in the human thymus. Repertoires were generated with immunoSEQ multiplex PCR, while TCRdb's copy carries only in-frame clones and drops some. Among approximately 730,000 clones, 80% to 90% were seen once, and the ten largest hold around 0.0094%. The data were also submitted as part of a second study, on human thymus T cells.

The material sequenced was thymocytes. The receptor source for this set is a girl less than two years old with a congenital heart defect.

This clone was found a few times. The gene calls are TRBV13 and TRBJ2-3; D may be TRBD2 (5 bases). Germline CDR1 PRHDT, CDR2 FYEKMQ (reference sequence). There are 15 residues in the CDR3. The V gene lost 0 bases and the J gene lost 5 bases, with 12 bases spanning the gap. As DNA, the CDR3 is TGTGCCAGCAGCTTAGGCAACGAGCGGAGAGATACGCAGTATTTT. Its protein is CASSLGNERRDTQYF.

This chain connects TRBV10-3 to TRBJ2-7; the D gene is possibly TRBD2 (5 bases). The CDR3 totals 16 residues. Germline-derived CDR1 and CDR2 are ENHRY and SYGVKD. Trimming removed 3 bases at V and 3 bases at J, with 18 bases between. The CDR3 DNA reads TGTGCCATCAGTGATTATTCCGCGGGCCCTTTCTACGAGCAGTACTTC. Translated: CAISDYSAGPFYEQYF.

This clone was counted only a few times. The CDR3 DNA reads as TGCAGCGTTGGGACAGTTAAAGAGACCCAGTACTTC. This codes for CSVGTVKETQYF. The chain recombines TRBV29-1 with TRBJ2-5; the D gene is possibly TRBD1 (6 bases). Per the germline V gene, CDR1 is SQVTM and CDR2 is ANQGSEA. The CDR3 consists of 12 residues. Trimming took 4 bases from V and 3 from J, leaving 9 bases between them.

CDR3 residues: CASSFLRTGPEAFF. CDR3 DNA: TGTGCCAGCAGCTTTCTACGGACAGGCCCGGAAGCTTTCTTT. The chain employs TRBV9 and TRBJ1-1, with TRBD1 matching over 7 bases. The trim removed 4 bases at V and 8 bases at J, leaving 11 bases unmatched. Germline V gene sequence: CDR1 SGDLS, CDR2 YYNGEE. This CDR3 has 14 amino acids.

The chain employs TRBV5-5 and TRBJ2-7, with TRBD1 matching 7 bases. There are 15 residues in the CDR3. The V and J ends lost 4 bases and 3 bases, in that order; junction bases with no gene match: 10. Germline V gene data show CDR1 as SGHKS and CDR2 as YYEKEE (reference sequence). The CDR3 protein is CASSPRGHHIYEQYF. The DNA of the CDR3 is TGTGCCAGCAGCCCTAGGGGGCACCATATCTACGAGCAGTACTTC.

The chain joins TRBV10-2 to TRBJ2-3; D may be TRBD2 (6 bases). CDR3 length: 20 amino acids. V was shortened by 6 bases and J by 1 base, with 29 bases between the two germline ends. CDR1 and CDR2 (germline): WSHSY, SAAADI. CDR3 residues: CASRGETSRSLSSGTDTQYF. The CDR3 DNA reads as TGCGCCAGCAGGGGCGAGACTAGTAGGTCGTTATCGAGTGGCACAGATACGCAGTATTTT.

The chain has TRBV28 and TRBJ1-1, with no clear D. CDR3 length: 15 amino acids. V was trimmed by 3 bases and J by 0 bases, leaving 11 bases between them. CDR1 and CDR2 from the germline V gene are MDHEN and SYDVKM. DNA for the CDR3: TGTGCCAGCAGTTTCCCTCCGGGGTTGAACACTGAAGCTTTCTTT. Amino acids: CASSFPPGLNTEAFF.

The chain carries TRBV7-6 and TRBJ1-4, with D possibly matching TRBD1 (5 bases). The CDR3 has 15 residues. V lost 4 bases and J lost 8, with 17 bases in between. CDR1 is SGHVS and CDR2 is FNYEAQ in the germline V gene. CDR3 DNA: TGTGCCAGCAGCTCAGGACAAGGTGTAACGGAAAAACTGTTTTTT. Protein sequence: CASSSGQGVTEKLFF.

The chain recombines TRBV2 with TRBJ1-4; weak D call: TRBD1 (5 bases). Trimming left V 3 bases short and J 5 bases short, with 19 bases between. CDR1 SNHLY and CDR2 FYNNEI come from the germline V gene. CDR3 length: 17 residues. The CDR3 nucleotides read TGTGCCAGCAGTGATCTTCACCACGGGACTCTGAATGAAAAACTGTTTTTT. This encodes CASSDLHHGTLNEKLFF.

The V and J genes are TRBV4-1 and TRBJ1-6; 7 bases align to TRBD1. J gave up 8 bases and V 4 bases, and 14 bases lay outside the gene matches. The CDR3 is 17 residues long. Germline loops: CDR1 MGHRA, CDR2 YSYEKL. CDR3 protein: CASSPDTRGLRYSPLHF. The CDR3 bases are TGCGCCAGCAGCCCAGACACAAGGGGGCTCAGATATTCACCCCTCCACTTT.

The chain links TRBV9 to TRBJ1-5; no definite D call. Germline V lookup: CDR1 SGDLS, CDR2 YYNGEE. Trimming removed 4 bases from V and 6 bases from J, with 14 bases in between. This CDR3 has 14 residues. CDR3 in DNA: TGTGCCAGCAGCCCATCCCCGGAGGTTCAGCCCCAGCATTTT. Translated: CASSPSPEVQPQHF.

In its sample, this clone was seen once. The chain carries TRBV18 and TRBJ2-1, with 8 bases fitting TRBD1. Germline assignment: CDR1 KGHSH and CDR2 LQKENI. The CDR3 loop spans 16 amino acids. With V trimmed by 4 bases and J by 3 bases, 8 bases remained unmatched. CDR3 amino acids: CASSQPGTGYYNEQFF. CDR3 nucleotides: TGTGCCAGCTCACAACCCGGGACAGGTTACTACAATGAGCAGTTCTTC.

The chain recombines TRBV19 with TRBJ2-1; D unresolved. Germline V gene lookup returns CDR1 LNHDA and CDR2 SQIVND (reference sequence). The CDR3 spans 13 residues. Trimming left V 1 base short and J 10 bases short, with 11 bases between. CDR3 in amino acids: CASSIVTGGEQFF. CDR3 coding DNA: TGTGCCAGTAGTATAGTAACGGGTGGAGAGCAGTTCTTC. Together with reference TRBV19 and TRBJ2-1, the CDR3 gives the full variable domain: DGGITQSPKYLFRKEGQNVTLSCEQNLNHDAMYWYRQDPGQGLRLIYYSQIVNDFQKGDIAEGYSVSREKKESFPLTVTSAQKNPTAFYLCASSIVTGGEQFFGPGTRLTVL.

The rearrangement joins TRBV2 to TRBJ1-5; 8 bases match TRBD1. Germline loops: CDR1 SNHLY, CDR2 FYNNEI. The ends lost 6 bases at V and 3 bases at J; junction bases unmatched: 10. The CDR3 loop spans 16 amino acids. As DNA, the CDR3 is TGTGCCAGCAGGAGATTCCCGGACAGGGACAATCAGCCCCAGCATTTT. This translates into CASRRFPDRDNQPQHF.

The CDR3 loop is CASSYGQGAYTEAFF. The CDR3 DNA reads as TGTGCCAGCAGCTATGGACAGGGTGCATACACTGAAGCTTTCTTT. The rearrangement links TRBV7-2 to TRBJ1-1; 8 bases map to TRBD1. The CDR3 extends over 15 amino acids. Trimming took 4 bases from V and 3 from J; bases not matched to a gene: 7. Per germline, CDR1 SGHTA and CDR2 FQGNSA.

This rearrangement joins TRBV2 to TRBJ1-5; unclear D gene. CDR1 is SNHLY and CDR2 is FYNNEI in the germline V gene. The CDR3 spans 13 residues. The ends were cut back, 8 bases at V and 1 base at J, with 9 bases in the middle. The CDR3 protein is CASQRESNQPQHF. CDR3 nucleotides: TGTGCCAGCCAACGGGAAAGCAATCAGCCCCAGCATTTT.

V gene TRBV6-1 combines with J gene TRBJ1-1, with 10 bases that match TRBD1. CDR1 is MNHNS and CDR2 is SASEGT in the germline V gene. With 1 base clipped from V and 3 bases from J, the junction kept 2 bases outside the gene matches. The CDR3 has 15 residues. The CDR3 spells CASSEVGQGYTEAFF. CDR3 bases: TGTGCCAGCAGTGAAGTGGGACAGGGGTACACTGAAGCTTTCTTT.

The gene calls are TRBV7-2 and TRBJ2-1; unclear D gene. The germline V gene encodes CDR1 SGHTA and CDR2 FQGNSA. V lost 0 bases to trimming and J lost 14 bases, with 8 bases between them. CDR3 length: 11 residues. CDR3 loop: CASSLAPSEFF. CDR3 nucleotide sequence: TGTGCCAGCAGCTTAGCCCCCAGTGAGTTCTTC.

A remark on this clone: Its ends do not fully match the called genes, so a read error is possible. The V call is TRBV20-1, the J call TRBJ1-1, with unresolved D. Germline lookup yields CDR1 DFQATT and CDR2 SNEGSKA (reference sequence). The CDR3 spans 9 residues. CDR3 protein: CSPLGGLVF. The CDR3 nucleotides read TGCAGTCCGCTAGGAGGGCTGGTCTTT.

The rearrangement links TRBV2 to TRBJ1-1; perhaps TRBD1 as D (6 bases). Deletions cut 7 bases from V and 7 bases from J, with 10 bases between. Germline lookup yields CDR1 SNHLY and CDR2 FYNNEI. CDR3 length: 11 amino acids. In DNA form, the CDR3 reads TGTGCCAGCAAGGGGGGGGATGAAGCTTTCTTT. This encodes CASKGGDEAFF.

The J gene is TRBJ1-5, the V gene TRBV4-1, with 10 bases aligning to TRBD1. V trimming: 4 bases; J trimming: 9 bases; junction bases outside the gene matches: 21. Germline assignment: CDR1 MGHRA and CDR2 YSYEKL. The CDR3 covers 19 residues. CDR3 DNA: TGCGCCAGCAGCCTTACACCCGGGACAGGGGTTAAGACGAGAAGGCCCCAGCATTTT. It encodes CASSLTPGTGVKTRRPQHF.

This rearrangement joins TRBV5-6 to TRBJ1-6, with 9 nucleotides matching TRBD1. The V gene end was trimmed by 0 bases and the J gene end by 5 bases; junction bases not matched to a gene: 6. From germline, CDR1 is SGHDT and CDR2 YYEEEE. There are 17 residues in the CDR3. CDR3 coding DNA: TGTGCCAGCAGCTTGGCTGGGACAGGGCATAATAATTCACCCCTCCACTTT. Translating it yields CASSLAGTGHNNSPLHF.

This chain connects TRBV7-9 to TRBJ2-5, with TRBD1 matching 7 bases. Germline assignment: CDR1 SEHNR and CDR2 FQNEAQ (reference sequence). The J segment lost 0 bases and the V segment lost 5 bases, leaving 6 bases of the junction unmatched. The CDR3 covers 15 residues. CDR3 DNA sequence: TGTGCCAGCAGCCTCCCCGGACAGGACCAAGAGACCCAGTACTTC. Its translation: CASSLPGQDQETQYF.

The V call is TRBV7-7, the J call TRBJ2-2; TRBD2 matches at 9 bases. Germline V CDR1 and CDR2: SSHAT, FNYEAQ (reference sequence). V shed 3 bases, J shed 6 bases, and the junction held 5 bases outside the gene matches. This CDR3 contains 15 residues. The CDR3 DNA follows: TGTGCCAGCAGCTTCTCTGCGGGGGGGGCCGGGGAGCTGTTTTTT. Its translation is CASSFSAGGAGELFF.

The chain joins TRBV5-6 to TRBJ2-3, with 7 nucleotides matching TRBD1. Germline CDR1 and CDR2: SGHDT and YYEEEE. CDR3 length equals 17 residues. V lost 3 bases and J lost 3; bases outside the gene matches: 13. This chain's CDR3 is CASSSPRRQGSTDTQYF. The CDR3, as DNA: TGTGCCAGCAGCTCGCCAAGGAGACAGGGATCGACAGATACGCAGTATTTT.

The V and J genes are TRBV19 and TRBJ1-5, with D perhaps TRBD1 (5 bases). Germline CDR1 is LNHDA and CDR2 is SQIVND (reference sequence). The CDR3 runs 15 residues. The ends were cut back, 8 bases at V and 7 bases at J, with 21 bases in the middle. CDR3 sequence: CASSKAGPKGQPQHF. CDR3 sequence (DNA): TGTGCCAGTTCAAAAGCAGGCCCAAAGGGGCAGCCCCAGCATTTT.

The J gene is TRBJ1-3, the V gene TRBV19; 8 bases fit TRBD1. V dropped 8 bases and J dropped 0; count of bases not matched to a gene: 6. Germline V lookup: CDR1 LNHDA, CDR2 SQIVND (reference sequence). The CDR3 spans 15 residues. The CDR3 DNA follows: TGTGCCAGTCGGAGGGACAGGAACTCTGGAAACACCATATATTTT. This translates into CASRRDRNSGNTIYF.